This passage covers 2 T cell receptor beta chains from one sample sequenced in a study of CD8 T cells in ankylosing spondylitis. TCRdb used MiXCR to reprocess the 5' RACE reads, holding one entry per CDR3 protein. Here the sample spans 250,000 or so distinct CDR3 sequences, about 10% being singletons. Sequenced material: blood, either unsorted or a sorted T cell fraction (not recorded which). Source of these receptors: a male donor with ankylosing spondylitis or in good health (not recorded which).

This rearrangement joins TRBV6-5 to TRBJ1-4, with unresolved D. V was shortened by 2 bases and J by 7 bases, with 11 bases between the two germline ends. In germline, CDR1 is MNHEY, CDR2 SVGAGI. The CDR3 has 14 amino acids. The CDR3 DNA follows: TGTGCCAGCAGTTACGGAGCAAGCGCTGAAAAACTGTTTTTT. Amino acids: CASSYGASAEKLFF.

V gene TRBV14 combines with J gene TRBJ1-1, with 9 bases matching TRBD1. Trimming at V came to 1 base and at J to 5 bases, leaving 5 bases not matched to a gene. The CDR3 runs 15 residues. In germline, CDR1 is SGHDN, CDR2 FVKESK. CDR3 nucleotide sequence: TGTGCCAGCAGCCAAGTAGGGACAGGGCCAACTGAAGCTTTCTTT. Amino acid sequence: CASSQVGTGPTEAFF.